The table lists the clone carrying this T cell receptor beta chain with many counts. Its antigen is still unknown. With 3 bases removed from V and 1 base from J, the gap between germline ends came to 6 bases. CDR3 length equals 13 residues. Library preparation for TCR beta used quantitative 5'-RACE with molecular barcodes. MiXCR, run by TCRdb on the 5' RACE reads, gives a single entry per CDR3 protein. This table holds some 71,000 distinct CDR3 sequences, roughly 5.2% found once. These data originate in a study of CD8 T cells in ankylosing spondylitis. Study results and limitations: According to the report, clones linked to the disease were significantly enriched in matched synovial fluid samples taken from ankylosing spondylitis patients. Typical of ankylosing spondylitis blood, it appeared, was a TCR beta motif of eight highly homologous variants. There were earlier reports of some motif variants in reactive arthritis synovial fluid and blood.

Material for sequencing was blood, either unsorted or a sorted T cell fraction (not recorded which). The V and J genes are TRBV12-3 or TRBV12-4 and TRBJ1-1; D unclear. The origin of this receptor is a male donor with ankylosing spondylitis or in good health (not recorded which). The CDR3 DNA follows: TGTGCCAGCAGTTTGCCCCAGAACACTGAAGCTTTCTTT. Translation: CASSLPQNTEAFF.